Below are 13 T cell receptor beta chains sequenced from a single sample in a study of blood T cell repertoires in COVID-19. The table came from immunoSEQ multiplex PCR; TCRdb's copy has only in-frame clones and leaves some out. The sample consists of about 400,000 clones, around 90% of them appearing once. Sequences were obtained from peripheral blood. The source of these receptors is a man aged 35-49 years with acute or convalescent COVID-19.

The V call is TRBV9, the J call TRBJ2-4, with TRBD2 matching 12 bases. The CDR3 has 14 residues. V was pared by 4 bases and J by 11 bases, with 7 bases of the junction left unmatched. Germline CDR1 SGDLS, CDR2 YYNGEE. The CDR3 DNA reads as TGTGCCAGCAGCCTAGAGACTAGCGGGGGTCTTCAGTACTTC. This translates into CASSLETSGGLQYF.

V is TRBV7-9 and J is TRBJ2-7; 8 bases fit TRBD1. Trimming removed 1 base from V and 5 bases from J; junction bases left unmatched: 13. This CDR3 is built from 17 residues. Germline-derived CDR1 and CDR2 are SEHNR and FQNEAQ (reference sequence). CDR3 protein: CASSLVKAGGSHDEQYF. CDR3 nucleotide sequence: TGTGCCAGCAGCTTAGTAAAAGCAGGGGGCAGTCACGACGAGCAGTACTTC. The full variable domain, in which reference TRBV7-9 and TRBJ2-7 provide the parts outside the CDR3, is DTGVSQNPRHKITKRGQNVTFRCDPISEHNRLYWYRQTLGQGPEFLTYFQNEAQLEKSRLLSDRFSAERPKGSFSTLEIQRTEQGDSAMYLCASSLVKAGGSHDEQYFGPGTRLTVT.

V is TRBV6-5 and J is TRBJ2-7, with no clear D. Looked up from germline, CDR1 is MNHEY and CDR2 is SVGAGI. The germline V and J ends were trimmed by 0 bases and 2 bases, with 8 bases remaining between them. CDR3 length equals 14 residues. CDR3 loop: CASSYSRYAYEQYF. The CDR3 DNA sequence: TGTGCCAGCAGTTACTCGCGGTATGCCTACGAGCAGTACTTC.

The chain has TRBV15 and TRBJ2-4; a possible D gene is TRBD1 (6 bases). Germline V CDR1 and CDR2: LNHNV, YYDKDF (reference sequence). Trimming cost V 6 bases and J 0 bases, with 18 bases left between them. This CDR3 comprises 17 residues. The DNA for the CDR3 is TGTGCCACCAGTGTCTCCGGGACACACCTAGCCAAAAACATTCAGTACTTC. As protein: CATSVSGTHLAKNIQYF.

V gene TRBV18 combines with J gene TRBJ2-7, with a weak D call TRBD1 (6 bases). From germline, CDR1 is KGHSH and CDR2 LQKENI. The V and J ends lost 3 bases and 3 bases respectively, with 15 bases between them. The CDR3 contains 15 residues. The CDR3 spells CASSPAQGSGYEQYF. The CDR3 coding sequence is TGTGCCAGCTCACCGGCGCAGGGGAGCGGCTACGAGCAGTACTTC.

This rearrangement joins TRBV7-2 to TRBJ2-3; 10 bases map to TRBD2. This CDR3 is built from 16 residues. Germline trimming cut 5 bases from V and 6 bases from J; bases unmatched to any gene: 11. Germline V CDR1 and CDR2: SGHTA, FQGNSA. CDR3 coding DNA: TGTGCCAGCAGCGGACTTATAGCGGGGGGTTCGGATACGCAGTATTTT. Encoded protein: CASSGLIAGGSDTQYF.

This clone is a singleton in its sample. The rearrangement uses TRBV9 and TRBJ2-1, with no clear D. The V end was cut by 0 bases, the J end by 6 bases, with 7 bases between. The CDR3 has 13 amino acids. Germline CDR1 and CDR2: SGDLS and YYNGEE. The CDR3 sequence is CASSVGDFNEQFF. The CDR3 DNA is TGTGCCAGCAGCGTAGGAGATTTCAATGAGCAGTTCTTC.

Only a few counts were recorded for this clone. The chain joins TRBV18 to TRBJ2-7; 11 bases match TRBD1. Looked up from germline, CDR1 is KGHSH and CDR2 is LQKENI. The CDR3 runs 15 residues. V shed 6 bases and J 0 bases; nucleotides not matched to a gene: 4. The CDR3 DNA reads TGTGCCAGCTCTCAAGGGACAGGGGGCTCCTACGAGCAGTACTTC. Its translation is CASSQGTGGSYEQYF.

Remarks on this clone: Other DNA sequences of this sample code for an identical CDR3. The chain uses TRBV7-2 and TRBJ1-1, with 8 bases lining up with TRBD1. CDR1 and CDR2 (germline): SGHTA, FQGNSA. The CDR3 consists of 14 residues. V was clipped by 5 bases and J by 1 base; unmatched bases: 3. This CDR3 reads CASSRTGTNTEAFF. In DNA form, the CDR3 reads TGTGCCAGCAGCCGGACAGGGACGAACACTGAAGCTTTCTTT. Complete variable domain (other parts from reference TRBV7-2 and TRBJ1-1): GAGVSQSPSNKVTEKGKDVELRCDPISGHTALYWYRQSLGQGLEFLIYFQGNSAPDKSGLPSDRFSAERTGGSVSTLTIQRTQQEDSAVYLCASSRTGTNTEAFFGQGTRLTVV.

The rearrangement links TRBV19 to TRBJ2-3; the match to TRBD1 covers 7 bases. The CDR3 has 19 amino acids. The V gene's germline CDR1 is LNHDA and CDR2 SQIVND (reference sequence). V lost 5 bases and J lost 2; bases outside the gene matches: 19. As DNA, the CDR3 is TGTGCCAGTAGTCCCAAGGGGGCAGAGAGCTCGAGATACACAGATACGCAGTATTTT. Amino acid sequence: CASSPKGAESSRYTDTQYF.

This clone showed up just a few times. The chain has TRBV2 and TRBJ1-4; the match to TRBD1 covers 7 bases. The CDR3 covers 16 residues. The trim removed 6 bases at V and 0 bases at J, leaving 7 bases unmatched. Per germline, CDR1 SNHLY and CDR2 FYNNEI. The CDR3 loop reads CASRTGRVSTNEKLFF. The CDR3 bases are TGTGCCAGCAGGACAGGGCGGGTATCAACTAATGAAAAACTGTTTTTT.

The chain couples TRBV30 to TRBJ1-4, with a weak D call TRBD1 (6 bases). Germline loops: CDR1 GTSNPN, CDR2 SVGIG (reference sequence). This CDR3 comprises 13 residues. V was trimmed by 3 bases and J by 8 bases, leaving 13 bases between them. The CDR3 bases are TGTGCCTGGAGAGGGGGGGGCCAGGAAAAACTGTTTTTT. It translates to CAWRGGGQEKLFF.

J is TRBJ1-2 and V is TRBV5-1, with a tentative D call TRBD1 (6 bases). This CDR3 contains 14 residues. Germline-derived CDR1 and CDR2 are SGHRS and YFSETQ. The V and J ends lost 3 bases and 6 bases respectively, with 15 bases between them. The CDR3 bases are TGCGCCAGCAGCTCCCCCCCGGGGGGCGATGGCTACACCTTC. Residues: CASSSPPGGDGYTF. Full variable domain (remainder filled in from reference TRBV5-1 and TRBJ1-2): KAGVTQTPRYLIKTRGQQVTLSCSPISGHRSVSWYQQTPGQGLQFLFEYFSETQRNKGNFPGRFSGRQFSNSRSEMNVSTLELGDSALYLCASSSPPGGDGYTFGSGTRLTVV.